This entry lists 25 T cell receptor beta chains sequenced from one sample in a study of blood T cell repertoires in COVID-19. Clones were read by immunoSEQ multiplex PCR, and TCRdb kept only the in-frame ones, dropping some. The repertoire has over 120,000 clones, about four fifths of them found once; the top ten carry 5%. Material for sequencing was peripheral blood. All receptors come from a woman in her 70s with COVID-19, enrolled during active disease.

V is TRBV30 and J is TRBJ1-2; D gene uncertain. The CDR3 is 12 amino acids. The germline gives CDR1 GTSNPN, CDR2 SVGIG (reference sequence). V gave up 4 bases and J gave up 4 bases, with 10 bases separating them. CDR3 residues: CAWISTPYGYTF. CDR3 coding DNA: TGTGCCTGGATATCTACCCCCTATGGCTACACCTTC.

CDR3 in amino acids: CATHRDSPLHF. CDR3 DNA: TGTGCCACACACAGGGATTCACCCCTCCACTTT. The V and J genes are TRBV28 and TRBJ1-6; D possibly corresponds to TRBD1 (6 bases). The germline V and J ends were trimmed by 10 bases and 8 bases, with 9 bases remaining between them. Germline V gene lookup returns CDR1 MDHEN and CDR2 SYDVKM. This CDR3 region has 11 residues.

The V gene is TRBV30, the J gene TRBJ1-2; 8 bases fit TRBD1. The junction had 3 bases not matched to a gene; V was cut back by 4 bases and J by 8 bases. CDR3 length equals 11 residues. Germline V gene lookup returns CDR1 GTSNPN and CDR2 SVGIG (reference sequence). The CDR3 nucleotides read TGTGCCTGGACAGGGGGCGGAGGCTACACCTTC. Protein: CAWTGGGGYTF.

This clone was picked up one time. This rearrangement joins TRBV10-1 to TRBJ2-5, with TRBD1 identical over 10 bases. Germline values: CDR1 WNHNN, CDR2 SYGVQD (reference sequence). V shed 4 bases, J shed 1 base, and the junction held 6 bases outside the gene matches. The CDR3 spans 16 residues. CDR3 protein: CASSARQGALQETQYF. The DNA of the CDR3 is TGCGCCAGCAGTGCCCGACAGGGGGCTCTCCAAGAGACCCAGTACTTC.

The chain employs TRBV2 and TRBJ1-2, with D tentatively TRBD1 (5 bases). The CDR3 loop spans 16 amino acids. The V gene's germline CDR1 is SNHLY and CDR2 FYNNEI. V was trimmed by 2 bases and J by 8 bases, leaving 21 bases between them. Here the CDR3 reads CASSEPLFGGANGYTF. The DNA of the CDR3 is TGTGCCAGCAGTGAACCCCTTTTCGGAGGGGCGAACGGCTACACCTTC.

The V gene is TRBV15, the J gene TRBJ1-5; D remains unclear. Trimming cost V 5 bases and J 2 bases, with 16 bases left between them. The CDR3 spans 16 residues. The germline CDR1 and CDR2 sequences are LNHNV and YYDKDF (reference sequence). CDR3 coding DNA: TGTGCCACCAGCCAGTCGGGGTTCGGAGGCAATCAGCCCCAGCATTTT. This encodes CATSQSGFGGNQPQHF.

The rearrangement joins TRBV5-6 to TRBJ1-2; TRBD1 is a possible D gene (5 bases). V was shortened by 0 bases and J by 7 bases, with 10 bases between the two germline ends. The CDR3 length is 13 residues. The germline V gene has CDR1 SGHDT and CDR2 YYEEEE. CDR3 coding DNA: TGTGCCAGCAGCTTGGAACGGGGGAGTGGCTACACCTTC. The encoded protein is CASSLERGSGYTF.

The chain links TRBV19 to TRBJ1-3; TRBD1 agrees at 8 bases. The germline gives CDR1 LNHDA, CDR2 SQIVND (reference sequence). The CDR3 covers 14 residues. The V gene end was trimmed by 4 bases and the J gene end by 5 bases; junction bases not matched to a gene: 4. This CDR3 is CASSKTGVRNTIYF. The CDR3 DNA follows: TGTGCCAGTAGTAAGACAGGGGTGCGAAACACCATATATTTT.

Only a few counts were recorded for this clone. The chain employs TRBV20-1 and TRBJ2-1, with D unclear. This CDR3 comprises 10 residues. V lost 5 bases to trimming and J lost 5 bases, with 4 bases between them. Germline V gives CDR1 DFQATT, CDR2 SNEGSKA (reference sequence). The CDR3 nucleotides are TGCAGTGCTGAGAACAATGAGCAGTTCTTC. It is translated as CSAENNEQFF.

This clone was seen a handful of times. V and J are TRBV18 and TRBJ2-7; no reliable D call. Looked up from germline, CDR1 is KGHSH and CDR2 is LQKENI. Between the trimmed V and J ends, which lost 2 bases and 4 bases, there was a span of 6 bases. The CDR3 is 12 residues long. DNA of the CDR3: TGTGCCAGCTCACCATCCCCATACGAGCAGTACTTC. Its translation is CASSPSPYEQYF.

The chain has TRBV7-9 and TRBJ2-3; 10 bases agree with TRBD2. Germline V CDR1 and CDR2: SEHNR, FQNEAQ (reference sequence). CDR3 length: 15 residues. Trimming removed 5 bases from V and 4 bases from J; junction bases left unmatched: 6. In DNA form, the CDR3 reads TGTGCCAGCAGCCGTAGCGGGGGGAGGGCAGATACGCAGTATTTT. Protein: CASSRSGGRADTQYF.

The chain couples TRBV2 to TRBJ1-1; no firm D call. CDR1 SNHLY and CDR2 FYNNEI come from the germline V gene. The V end was cut by 1 base, the J end by 0 bases, with 6 bases between. CDR3 size: 14 residues. DNA of the CDR3: TGTGCCAGCAGTGAAGGCACGGTGAACACTGAAGCTTTCTTT. Translated, it gives CASSEGTVNTEAFF.

V usage is TRBV28 and J usage is TRBJ1-4; the D is unclear. CDR1 MDHEN and CDR2 SYDVKM come from the germline V gene. The CDR3 has 12 amino acids. V gave up 6 bases and J gave up 3 bases, with 5 bases separating them. The CDR3 DNA sequence: TGTGCCAGCAGGGGCCCTAATGAAAAACTGTTTTTT. This translates into CASRGPNEKLFF.

This clone was observed once. This rearrangement joins TRBV5-1 to TRBJ2-1, with a tentative D call TRBD2 (7 bases). This CDR3 spans 12 amino acids. V lost 3 bases and J 8 bases, leaving 9 bases between the germline ends. Germline V gene data show CDR1 as SGHRS and CDR2 as YFSETQ. This CDR3 is CASSWEGDEQFF. The CDR3 DNA follows: TGCGCCAGCAGCTGGGAGGGGGATGAGCAGTTCTTC.

This clone was recorded a few times. CDR3 residues: CAISTSDRHYGYTF. The CDR3 nucleotides are TGTGCCATCAGTACCTCAGACAGACACTATGGCTACACCTTC. V usage is TRBV10-3 and J usage is TRBJ1-2, with D possibly matching TRBD1 (5 bases). Per the germline V gene, CDR1 is ENHRY and CDR2 is SYGVKD. The CDR3 covers 14 residues. V lost 5 bases and J lost 3, with 13 bases in between.

The chain links TRBV5-1 to TRBJ2-2; 10 bases align to TRBD1. Germline CDR1 SGHRS, CDR2 YFSETQ. Trimming took 5 bases from V and 0 from J; bases not matched to a gene: 4. This CDR3 has 16 residues. CDR3 sequence reads: CASSPGTGANTGELFF. The DNA of the CDR3 is TGCGCCAGCAGTCCCGGGACAGGGGCGAACACCGGGGAGCTGTTTTTT. Supplemented by reference TRBV5-1 and TRBJ2-2, the full variable domain reads KAGVTQTPRYLIKTRGQQVTLSCSPISGHRSVSWYQQTPGQGLQFLFEYFSETQRNKGNFPGRFSGRQFSNSRSEMNVSTLELGDSALYLCASSPGTGANTGELFFGEGSRLTVL.

The CDR3 bases are TGTGCCAGCAAACAAAGCGGGGAGGGTGGGAAGGTGAAGCAGTTCTTC. Protein: CASKQSGEGGKVKQFF. The rearrangement links TRBV28 to TRBJ2-1; 7 nucleotides agree with TRBD2. This CDR3 has 16 amino acids. Germline CDR1 and CDR2: MDHEN and SYDVKM. The J segment lost 11 bases and the V segment lost 7 bases, leaving 20 bases of the junction unmatched.

This clone was seen a single time. This chain links TRBV29-1 with TRBJ1-2, with 10 bases identical to TRBD1. Germline-derived CDR1 and CDR2 are SQVTM and ANQGSEA. Trimming took 7 bases from V and 7 from J; bases not matched to a gene: 12. The CDR3 consists of 14 residues. CDR3 sequence: CSGTPQTGGAGYTF. In DNA, the CDR3 is TGCAGCGGGACCCCCCAGACAGGGGGCGCTGGCTACACCTTC.

The genes are TRBV6-5 and TRBJ1-1; tentative D call: TRBD1 (5 bases). CDR3 size: 15 residues. Germline assignment: CDR1 MNHEY and CDR2 SVGAGI. Trimming stripped 3 bases from V and 4 bases from J, with 15 bases between. In DNA form, the CDR3 reads TGTGCCAGCAGTTATTCTCAAGGGGCCGGCACTGAAGCTTTCTTT. Translated: CASSYSQGAGTEAFF.

CDR3 loop: CASSSSTDTQYF. CDR3 bases: TGTGCCAGCAGCTCTAGCACAGATACGCAGTATTTT. This chain links TRBV6-5 with TRBJ2-3; the D is unclear. The CDR3 runs to 12 residues. Germline V lookup: CDR1 MNHEY, CDR2 SVGAGI. Between the trimmed V and J ends, which lost 6 bases and 0 bases, there was a span of 4 bases.

The table lists this clone with a few counts. V and J are TRBV21-1 and TRBJ1-5. TRBV21-1 counts as a pseudogene. The CDR3 covers 13 residues. The CDR3 sequence: CASFSGRYQPQHF. Written as DNA, the CDR3 is TGTGCCAGCTTCTCTGGGAGGTACCAGCCCCAGCATTTT.

The chain uses TRBV2 and TRBJ2-3, with 9 bases fitting TRBD2. V lost 4 bases to trimming and J lost 2 bases; unmatched junction nucleotides: 4. Germline CDR1 SNHLY, CDR2 FYNNEI. This CDR3 region has 15 residues. CDR3 protein: CASSGSGGNTDTQYF. The CDR3 region has the DNA TGTGCCAGCAGTGGGAGCGGGGGGAACACAGATACGCAGTATTTT.

DNA for the CDR3: TGTGCCAGCAGTTTGGCGTCAGGGAAGTTCTTC. Translation: CASSLASGKFF. This chain joins TRBV28 and TRBJ2-1; TRBD1 is a possible D gene (5 bases). The CDR3 sequence is 11 residues long. Deletions cut 3 bases from V and 14 bases from J, with 11 bases between. The germline V gene has CDR1 MDHEN and CDR2 SYDVKM.

The chain recombines TRBV27 with TRBJ2-1; tentatively, D is TRBD2 (7 bases). Germline lookup yields CDR1 MNHEY and CDR2 SMNVEV (reference sequence). The CDR3 is 14 residues long. The ends were cut back, 7 bases at V and 10 bases at J, with 20 bases in the middle. As DNA, the CDR3 is TGTGCCAGCACCGAGATTGGGGGGGCGGGGGAGCAGTTCTTC. Residues: CASTEIGGAGEQFF.

The J gene is TRBJ1-2, the V gene TRBV28; perhaps TRBD1 as D (6 bases). From germline, CDR1 is MDHEN and CDR2 SYDVKM. CDR3 length: 13 residues. Trimming shortened V by 4 bases and J by 4 bases, and 10 bases separated the two germline ends. For the CDR3, the DNA is TGTGCCAGCAGTTCCGGACAGATCTATGGCTACACCTTC. Protein sequence: CASSSGQIYGYTF.